One sample yielded the 28 T cell receptor beta chains listed below, sequenced in a study of T-cell reconstitution after alpha-beta-depleted transplantation in children. This sample's TCRbeta library carried unique molecular identifier barcodes. TCRdb passed the PCR reads through MiXCR, listing each CDR3 protein once. The table has roughly 420,000 distinct CDR3 sequences, 15% to 20% seen once. The specimen comprised PBMCs, mostly from graft donor cells, sampled 360 days after TCRalphabeta/CD19-depleted stem cell transplant. The receptors were gathered from a boy in the first two years of life who had a stem cell transplant for Wiskott-Aldrich syndrome, so the T cells may come from the graft donor.

The chain is built from TRBV15 and TRBJ2-7; D is possibly TRBD1 (5 bases). The germline V gene has CDR1 LNHNV and CDR2 YYDKDF (reference sequence). V was cut by 1 base and J by 3 bases, with 10 bases left in between. The CDR3 consists of 14 residues. CDR3 sequence (DNA): TGTGCCACCAGCAGAGGCAGGGCCAACTACGAGCAGTACTTC. Residues: CATSRGRANYEQYF.

The chain links TRBV7-9 to TRBJ2-3, with D perhaps TRBD1 (5 bases). V was pared by 2 bases and J by 0 bases, with 9 bases between. The CDR3 extends over 15 amino acids. Germline lookup yields CDR1 SEHNR and CDR2 FQNEAQ (reference sequence). The DNA of the CDR3 is TGTGCCAGCAGCTTAAGACAGTCCAGCACAGATACGCAGTATTTT. It codes for CASSLRQSSTDTQYF. Full variable domain (outside the CDR3, taken from reference TRBV7-9 and TRBJ2-3): DTGVSQNPRHKITKRGQNVTFRCDPISEHNRLYWYRQTLGQGPEFLTYFQNEAQLEKSRLLSDRFSAERPKGSFSTLEIQRTEQGDSAMYLCASSLRQSSTDTQYFGPGTRLTVL.

This clonotype was counted only a few times. This chain joins TRBV3-1 and TRBJ2-7; D remains unclear. CDR1 is LGHDT, CDR2 YNNKEL, per germline (reference sequence). Trimming cost V 4 bases and J 9 bases, with 13 bases left between them. The CDR3 has 12 residues. The CDR3 DNA reads as TGTGCCAGCAGCCCACGATTTGGTCGGCAGTACTTC. It yields the protein CASSPRFGRQYF.

In this sample, this clonotype turned up a few times. CDR3 residues: CASRTGLAGWNHEQFF. In nucleotides, the CDR3 is TGTGCCAGCAGGACGGGACTAGCGGGATGGAACCATGAGCAGTTCTTC. This chain links TRBV6-1 with TRBJ2-1, with 13 nucleotides matching TRBD2. The junction had 10 bases not matched to a gene; V was cut back by 6 bases and J by 8 bases. The CDR3 is 16 amino acids. Germline loops: CDR1 MNHNS, CDR2 SASEGT.

The sample holds a few counts of this clonotype. CDR3 DNA sequence: TGTGCCAGCAGCTTAGAGCGCGGGAGAAGGGACAATGAGCAGTTCTTC. Translation gives CASSLERGRRDNEQFF. The J gene is TRBJ2-1, the V gene TRBV7-9, with TRBD2 identical over 7 bases. The trim removed 1 base at V and 5 bases at J, leaving 8 bases unmatched. CDR1 and CDR2 (germline): SEHNR, FQNEAQ (reference sequence). CDR3 length: 16 residues.

The gene calls are TRBV15 and TRBJ2-7; 8 positions agree with TRBD1. This CDR3 is 16 amino acids long. CDR1 and CDR2 from the germline V gene are LNHNV and YYDKDF (reference sequence). Trimming removed 0 bases from V and 3 bases from J; junction bases left unmatched: 7. CDR3 sequence reads: CATSRDSTGGHYEQYF. The CDR3 nucleotides are TGTGCCACCAGCAGAGATTCTACAGGGGGACACTACGAGCAGTACTTC.

This clonotype has just a few counts. J is TRBJ2-7 and V is TRBV5-1; 7 bases agree with TRBD2. CDR3 length: 17 amino acids. Germline V gives CDR1 SGHRS, CDR2 YFSETQ. V was pared by 0 bases and J by 2 bases, with 11 bases of the junction left unmatched. CDR3 sequence: CASSLAHLSGAAYEQYF. The CDR3 DNA sequence: TGCGCCAGCAGCTTGGCCCACCTGAGCGGGGCCGCCTACGAGCAGTACTTC.

This CDR3 reads CSAESVNIQYF. The CDR3 DNA reads TGCAGTGCCGAGAGTGTAAACATTCAGTACTTC. This chain uses TRBV20-1 with TRBJ2-4; D is unclear. CDR3 length: 11 residues. Germline CDR1 is DFQATT and CDR2 is SNEGSKA (reference sequence). Trimming pared 6 bases from V and 6 bases from J, leaving 9 bases between.

V and J are TRBV25-1 and TRBJ1-5; a weak D match, TRBD1 (5 bases). CDR1 MGHDK and CDR2 SYGVNS come from the germline V gene. The length of the CDR3 is 14 residues. Between the trimmed V and J ends, which lost 1 base and 3 bases, there was a span of 7 bases. The CDR3 DNA is TGTGCCAGCAGTGAATGGGGGGACAATCAGCCCCAGCATTTT. Amino acids: CASSEWGDNQPQHF.

V usage is TRBV10-3 and J usage is TRBJ2-4; 7 bases map to TRBD1. CDR1 ENHRY and CDR2 SYGVKD come from the germline V gene. The CDR3 covers 13 residues. J was trimmed by 0 bases and V by 8 bases; bases with no gene match: 1. In nucleotides, the CDR3 is TGTGCCATCGCAGGGGGAGCCAAAAACATTCAGTACTTC. It yields the protein CAIAGGAKNIQYF.

This sequence joins TRBV3-1 and TRBJ2-2; D unclear. The V end lost 0 bases, the J end lost 6 bases, and 11 bases lay between the germline ends. The CDR3 covers 15 residues. The germline CDR1 and CDR2 sequences are LGHDT and YNNKEL (reference sequence). This CDR3 reads CASSQDRVIPGELFF. The CDR3 DNA is TGTGCCAGCAGCCAAGATCGGGTTATCCCCGGGGAGCTGTTTTTT.

This clonotype was seen a few times. The chain is built from TRBV18 and TRBJ1-2, with a possible D match to TRBD1 (5 bases). The CDR3 sequence is 14 residues long. The germline V gene encodes CDR1 KGHSH and CDR2 LQKENI. V lost 3 bases to trimming and J lost 4 bases, with 12 bases between them. The CDR3 protein is CASSPETALYGYTF. As DNA, the CDR3 is TGTGCCAGCTCACCCGAGACAGCCCTCTATGGCTACACCTTC.

The V call is TRBV13, the J call TRBJ2-1; tentative D call: TRBD1 (6 bases). This CDR3 spans 15 amino acids. Looked up from germline, CDR1 is PRHDT and CDR2 is FYEKMQ (reference sequence). V lost 5 bases and J lost 4, with 15 bases in between. The CDR3 nucleotides read TGTGCCAGCAGCCCCCTGAGACAGGAGTACAATGAGCAGTTCTTC. Translated: CASSPLRQEYNEQFF. Filled out from reference TRBV13 and TRBJ2-1, the complete variable domain reads AAGVIQSPRHLIKEKRETATLKCYPIPRHDTVYWYQQGPGQDPQFLISFYEKMQSDKGSIPDRFSAQQFSDYHSELNMSSLELGDSALYFCASSPLRQEYNEQFFGPGTRLTVL.

The sample holds a few counts of this clonotype. This chain links TRBV5-1 with TRBJ1-6; D perhaps matches TRBD1 (6 bases). V lost 2 bases, J lost 4 bases, and 10 bases lay in between. The CDR3 is made up of 15 amino acids. Germline V gene sequence: CDR1 SGHRS, CDR2 YFSETQ. The CDR3, as DNA: TGCGCCAGCAGCTTCAGGGGTCAATATAATTCACCCCTCCACTTT. It yields the protein CASSFRGQYNSPLHF.

This clonotype was counted only a few times. The chain recombines TRBV2 with TRBJ2-7; 7 bases match TRBD2. This CDR3 is built from 14 residues. Trimming took 7 bases from V and 0 from J; bases not matched to a gene: 6. Germline loops: CDR1 SNHLY, CDR2 FYNNEI. The CDR3 here is CASKVGGSSYEQYF. The CDR3 bases are TGTGCCAGCAAGGTTGGCGGGAGCTCCTACGAGCAGTACTTC.

This clonotype was observed at least ten times. The chain uses TRBV10-3 and TRBJ1-1; D may be TRBD1 (5 bases). Between the trimmed V and J ends, which lost 3 bases and 3 bases, there was a span of 11 bases. CDR3 size: 14 residues. Germline V lookup: CDR1 ENHRY, CDR2 SYGVKD. The CDR3 protein is CAISDRGADTEAFF. The CDR3 DNA is TGTGCCATCAGTGATAGAGGGGCGGACACTGAAGCTTTCTTT.

V gene TRBV5-1 combines with J gene TRBJ2-2, with 9 bases identical to TRBD2. Unmatched junction bases numbered 5, after V lost 6 bases and J lost 5 bases. This CDR3 spans 14 amino acids. Germline values: CDR1 SGHRS, CDR2 YFSETQ. The CDR3 sequence is CASTLSGRTGELFF. The CDR3 coding sequence is TGCGCCAGCACACTTAGCGGGAGAACCGGGGAGCTGTTTTTT. Based on the CDR3 plus reference TRBV5-1 and TRBJ2-2, the full variable domain is KAGVTQTPRYLIKTRGQQVTLSCSPISGHRSVSWYQQTPGQGLQFLFEYFSETQRNKGNFPGRFSGRQFSNSRSEMNVSTLELGDSALYLCASTLSGRTGELFFGEGSRLTVL.

In its sample, this clonotype was seen a few times. The genes are TRBV4-1 and TRBJ2-3, with D hard to call. The CDR3 is 16 residues long. V gave up 1 base and J gave up 3 bases, with 14 bases separating them. Germline V lookup: CDR1 MGHRA, CDR2 YSYEKL. The CDR3 reads CASSQGYLGTTDTQYF. CDR3 nucleotides: TGCGCCAGCAGCCAAGGATACCTCGGTACGACAGATACGCAGTATTTT.

The gene calls are TRBV12-3 or TRBV12-4 and TRBJ2-3; D not resolved. The CDR3 length is 13 residues. Trimming left V 7 bases short and J 0 bases short, with 8 bases between. The CDR3 DNA sequence: TGTGCCAGCATCGCCAGCAGCACAGATACGCAGTATTTT. This codes for CASIASSTDTQYF.

This clonotype occurred a few times. The chain carries TRBV29-1 and TRBJ1-2; 8 bases fit TRBD1. The junction had 9 bases not matched to a gene; V was cut back by 8 bases and J by 4 bases. The CDR3 is 13 residues long. Germline V gene lookup returns CDR1 SQVTM and CDR2 ANQGSEA. The CDR3 DNA follows: TGCAGCTTCCGACAGGGGTCGGGCTATGGCTACACCTTC. It encodes CSFRQGSGYGYTF. The variable domain in full, with the rest retrieved from reference TRBV29-1 and TRBJ1-2, is SAVISQKPSRDICQRGTSLTIQCQVDSQVTMMFWYRQQPGQSLTLIATANQGSEATYESGFVIDKFPISRPNLTFSTLTVSNMSPEDSSIYLCSFRQGSGYGYTFGSGTRLTVV.

V usage is TRBV7-2 and J usage is TRBJ2-2, with a tentative D call TRBD2 (5 bases). Per the germline V gene, CDR1 is SGHTA and CDR2 is FQGNSA. The CDR3 length is 13 residues. The germline V and J ends were trimmed by 5 bases and 6 bases, with 10 bases remaining between them. The CDR3 sequence: CASSHREPGELFF. The CDR3, as DNA: TGTGCCAGCAGCCACCGGGAACCCGGGGAGCTGTTTTTT.

This sequence joins TRBV28 and TRBJ1-5, with 7 bases aligning to TRBD1. V was clipped by 7 bases and J by 6 bases; unmatched bases: 9. The CDR3 sequence is 14 residues long. Germline values: CDR1 MDHEN, CDR2 SYDVKM. The DNA for the CDR3 is TGTGCCAGCACCCGAGGGGGCTTCGGTCAGCCCCAGCATTTT. The encoded protein is CASTRGGFGQPQHF.

This clonotype was detected a few times. An end of the junction differs from the germline gene, which may be a read error. This chain connects TRBV5-1 to TRBJ1-2; D uncertain. The CDR3 is 14 residues long. The germline CDR1 and CDR2 sequences are SGHRS and YFSETQ. Here the CDR3 DNA reads TGCGCCAGCAGCCCCGGTCCCACTAACTATGGCTACGCCTTC. It specifies CASSPGPTNYGYAF.

This clonotype has a handful of counts. The J gene is TRBJ2-3, the V gene TRBV6-2 or TRBV6-3; D ambiguous. The CDR3 extends over 13 amino acids. The germline V gene encodes CDR1 MNHEY and CDR2 SVGEGT. Trimming pared 0 bases from V and 9 bases from J, leaving 10 bases between. The CDR3 spells CASSYSPTQTQYF. In DNA, the CDR3 is TGTGCCAGCAGTTACTCCCCGACCCAGACGCAGTATTTT.

This chain connects TRBV4-3 to TRBJ2-3; D possibly uses TRBD1 or TRBD2 (5 bases each). The CDR3 is 15 amino acids. Germline values: CDR1 LGHNA, CDR2 YSLEER. With 3 bases removed from V and 0 bases from J, the gap between germline ends came to 10 bases. CDR3 nucleotide sequence: TGCGCCAGCAGCCAGCAGGGACCTAGCACAGATACGCAGTATTTT. It yields the protein CASSQQGPSTDTQYF.

This clonotype has more than one count but fewer than ten. The V call is TRBV4-1, the J call TRBJ2-5, with unresolved D. There are 15 residues in the CDR3. With 0 bases removed from V and 3 bases from J, the gap between germline ends came to 11 bases. Germline loops: CDR1 MGHRA, CDR2 YSYEKL. The CDR3 nucleotides are TGCGCCAGCAGCCAAGAGCATCGGTGGAAAGAGACCCAGTACTTC. Amino acids: CASSQEHRWKETQYF.

V and J are TRBV29-1 and TRBJ2-1, with D hard to call. V dropped 2 bases and J dropped 2 bases, with 13 bases sitting between them. Germline V gene sequence: CDR1 SQVTM, CDR2 ANQGSEA. This CDR3 contains 15 residues. The CDR3 sequence is CSVESSVWPYNEQFF. CDR3 DNA: TGCAGCGTTGAATCATCAGTGTGGCCCTACAATGAGCAGTTCTTC.

Points on this clonotype: A read error may be the cause here, since a much bigger clone is one base away. The chain carries TRBV19 and TRBJ2-5; TRBD2 might be the D (6 bases). The CDR3 contains 13 residues. CDR1 and CDR2 from the germline V gene are LNHDA and SQIVND (reference sequence). DNA of the CDR3: TGTGGCAGTAGTATCGGGGGCCAAGAGACCCAGTACTTC. Protein sequence: CGSSIGGQETQYF.